This T cell receptor beta chain emerged from a study of cytomegalovirus exposure and HLA in healthy donors. Overall study context: Genetic ancestry analysis placed approximately 80% of the 410 or so donors that were genotyped in the Caucasian-associated cluster.

The V end was cut by 0 bases, the J end by 3 bases, with 10 bases between. The length of the CDR3 is 15 residues. Germline CDR1 is SGDLS and CDR2 is YYNGEE. 60 Vbeta and 13 Jbeta primers were used in PCR. The assay was immunoSEQ multiplex PCR, and TCRdb's table has in-frame clones only and misses some. The table lists 130,000 or so clones, approximately 84% of them singletons. The source of this sequence is a middle-aged woman in good health and CMV-seronegative. The chain has TRBV9 and TRBJ1-5; D remains unclear. What was sequenced was PBMCs. Here the CDR3 reads CASSVGGLVNQPQHF. The CDR3, as DNA: TGTGCCAGCAGCGTAGGAGGGTTGGTCAATCAGCCCCAGCATTTT.